Shown below are 12 T cell receptor beta chains from a single sample sequenced in a study of tumor and adjacent non-tumor tissue in lung cancer. This sample's RNA came from whole unsorted tissue. Three rounds of nested PCR, following a modified ARM-PCR protocol, produced the TCRbeta library. A single record per CDR3 protein comes from TCRdb applying MiXCR to the multiplex PCR reads. The table lists 200,000 or so distinct CDR3 sequences, around 70% of them singletons. The sequenced sample was lung tumor tissue. All receptors derive from a man between 60 and 75 years old with non-small cell lung cancer.

Points on this clonotype: The CDR3 does not end in the conserved phenylalanine or tryptophan, so this is likely a read error. The chain links TRBV11-3 to TRBJ2-3; D possibly corresponds to TRBD1 (6 bases). The CDR3 runs 14 residues. Germline CDR1 is SGHNT and CDR2 is YENEEA. For the CDR3, the DNA is TGTGCCAACAGCTTAAGTTCAGGGGCAGATACGCAGTATCTT. Translation gives CANSLSSGADTQYL.

The gene calls are TRBV20-1 and TRBJ1-5; D is ambiguous. The CDR3 sequence is 13 residues long. CDR1 is DFQATT and CDR2 is SNEGSKA in the germline V gene (reference sequence). Trimming cost V 6 bases and J 2 bases, with 11 bases left between them. In nucleotides, the CDR3 is TGCAGTGCCAACTCGGGCGGCAATCAGCCCCAGCATTTT. Protein sequence: CSANSGGNQPQHF.

Regarding this clonotype: Possible read error: a much larger clone is one base away. V is TRBV20-1 and J is TRBJ1-2; D is unclear. The CDR3 runs to 12 residues. Germline V CDR1 and CDR2: DFQATT, SNEGSKA (reference sequence). The CDR3 nucleotides read TGCACTGCTGTATTAGGGAGTCACGGCTACACCTTC. Its translation: CTAVLGSHGYTF.

As to this clonotype: It is likely a read error, because the conserved phenylalanine at the end of the CDR3 is missing. V and J are TRBV20-1 and TRBJ1-2; D gene ambiguous. Germline loops: CDR1 DFQATT, CDR2 SNEGSKA (reference sequence). The CDR3 runs 13 residues. The CDR3, as DNA: TGCAGTGCCCGGGAGACCGGGAACTATGGTTACACCATC. It specifies CSARETGNYGYTI.

This clonotype was seen ten or more times. The genes are TRBV6-5 and TRBJ1-2; unclear D gene. Trimming removed 5 bases from V and 5 bases from J, with 9 bases in between. From germline, CDR1 is MNHEY and CDR2 SVGAGI. There are 12 residues in the CDR3. The DNA for the CDR3 is TGTGCCAGCAGTCCAGACTGGTATGGCTACACCTTC. Its protein is CASSPDWYGYTF.

As regards this clonotype: The germline gene is not matched at one end of the junction; a read error may be the cause. The chain joins TRBV20-1 to TRBJ2-3, with 13 positions matching TRBD2. This CDR3 spans 16 amino acids. Germline CDR1 DFQATT, CDR2 SNEGSKA (reference sequence). The CDR3 loop reads CSARGLAGTSTDTHYF. In DNA form, the CDR3 reads TGCAGTGCTAGGGGACTAGCGGGAACTAGCACAGATACGCACTATTTT.

The chain is built from TRBV29-1 and TRBJ2-2; 8 nucleotides align to TRBD1. The length of the CDR3 is 12 residues. The germline V gene has CDR1 SQVTM and CDR2 ANQGSEA. The junction had 2 bases not matched to a gene; V was cut back by 6 bases and J by 5 bases. CDR3 bases: TGCAGCGTAAGACAGGGGACCGGGGAGCTGTTTTTT. Protein product: CSVRQGTGELFF.

The chain employs TRBV5-1 and TRBJ2-1, with D uncertain. V gave up 0 bases and J gave up 0 bases, with 7 bases separating them. CDR3 size: 15 residues. Germline V gives CDR1 SGHRS, CDR2 YFSETQ. The CDR3 coding sequence is TGCGCCAGCAGCTTGGTGGGGTTCTCCTACAATGAGCAGTTCTTC. Translating gives CASSLVGFSYNEQFF.

Comment on this clonotype: This sequence may be a read error, since a much larger clone differs from it by one base. V usage is TRBV6-1 and J usage is TRBJ1-2; a weak D match, TRBD1 (6 bases). CDR3 length: 14 residues. Trimming took off 6 bases at V and 8 bases at J, with 19 bases between the two ends. The V gene's germline CDR1 is MNHNS and CDR2 SASEGT. CDR3 coding DNA: TGTGCCAGCAGGACGGACAGTCGAGGCTACGGCTACACCTTC. Translation gives CASRTDSRGYGYTF.

As to this clonotype: At one end the junction does not follow the germline gene, possibly because of a read error. This chain joins TRBV6-5 and TRBJ2-3; D could derive from TRBD1 or TRBD2 (6 bases each). Germline CDR1 MNHEY, CDR2 SVGAGI. The length of the CDR3 is 15 residues. The CDR3 spells CASRRGTADTDTRYF. CDR3 nucleotide sequence: TGTGCCAGCAGGAGGGGGACTGCCGACACAGATACGCGGTATTTT.

Many counts were recorded for this clonotype. V and J are TRBV6-5 and TRBJ2-2; a weak D match, TRBD1 (5 bases). The CDR3 contains 13 residues. CDR1 and CDR2 from the germline V gene are MNHEY and SVGAGI. V gave up 6 bases and J gave up 5 bases, with 10 bases separating them. CDR3: CASRIRDTGELFF. In DNA, the CDR3 is TGTGCCAGCAGGATCAGGGATACCGGGGAGCTGTTTTTT.

This chain links TRBV12-3 or TRBV12-4 with TRBJ2-2; D gene ambiguous. Trimming cost V 3 bases and J 1 base, with 3 bases left between them. CDR3 size: 13 residues. CDR3 nucleotides: TGTGCCAGCAGTTTCAGGAACACCGGGGAGCTGTTTTTT. It codes for CASSFRNTGELFF.